This T cell receptor (beta chain) is from a study of T cell responses to AZD1222 COVID-19 vaccine. The study, taken as a whole, reports: Two AZD1222 doses significantly raised spike-specific TCR breadth and depth over controls. Clonal diversity may have been underestimated, and the donors were mostly white British, with more females than males. Reportedly, nearly half the spike-specific TCRs target unmutated variant regions. Among AZD1222 vaccinees, only 5 to 7 were seropositive at baseline.

The CDR3 extends over 14 amino acids. Deletions cut 4 bases from V and 7 bases from J, with 14 bases between. Looked up from germline, CDR1 is SGHVS and CDR2 is FQNEAQ. Data came from immunoSEQ multiplex PCR; TCRdb stores just in-frame clones and leaves some out. This sample has roughly 180,000 clones; 85% to 95% occur once, and the top ten carry approximately 0.69%. Turning to this clone: The antigen is undetermined.

The sample consisted of peripheral blood, taken on day 0 of AZD1222 vaccination. The clonotype originates from an adult in good health. The chain uses TRBV7-8 and TRBJ1-5; perhaps TRBD1 as D (5 bases). This CDR3 reads CASSSPGSGQPQHF. The CDR3 region has the DNA TGTGCCAGCAGCTCACCAGGGTCAGGACAGCCCCAGCATTTT.